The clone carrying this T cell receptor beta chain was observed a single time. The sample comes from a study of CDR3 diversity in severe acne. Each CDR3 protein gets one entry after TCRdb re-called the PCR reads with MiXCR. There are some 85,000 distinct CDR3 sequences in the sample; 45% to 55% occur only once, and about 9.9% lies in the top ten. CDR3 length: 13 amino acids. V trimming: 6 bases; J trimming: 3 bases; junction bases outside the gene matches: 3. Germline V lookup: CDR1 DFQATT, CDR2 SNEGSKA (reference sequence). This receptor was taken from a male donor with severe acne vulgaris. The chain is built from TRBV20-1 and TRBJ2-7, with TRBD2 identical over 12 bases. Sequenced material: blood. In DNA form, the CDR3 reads TGCAGTGCATCGACTAGCGGGAGCTACGAGCAGTACTTC. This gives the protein CSASTSGSYEQYF.